These 18 T cell receptor beta chains were all obtained from the same sample, sequenced in a study of blood T cell repertoires in COVID-19. The protocol was immunoSEQ multiplex PCR, while the TCRdb copy is restricted to in-frame clones and leaves out a portion. The table lists approximately 170,000 clones, 70% to 90% of them singletons. Specimen: PBMCs or T cells enriched from blood (not recorded which). The receptors here all came from a woman aged 45-60 years who had recovered from COVID-19.

The J gene is TRBJ1-2, the V gene TRBV4-1; D might be TRBD1 (5 bases). Germline-derived CDR1 and CDR2 are MGHRA and YSYEKL. The V gene lost 0 bases and the J gene lost 2 bases, with 22 bases spanning the gap. This CDR3 spans 19 amino acids. The CDR3 bases are TGCGCCAGCAGCCAAGAAAGAAAGGGGAAGGGTCATGCGAACTATGGCTACACCTTC. This codes for CASSQERKGKGHANYGYTF.

The chain couples TRBV13 to TRBJ1-2; TRBD1 agrees at 7 bases. CDR3 length: 13 residues. The V gene end was trimmed by 5 bases and the J gene end by 8 bases; junction bases not matched to a gene: 8. CDR1 is PRHDT, CDR2 FYEKMQ, per germline (reference sequence). The CDR3 here is CASSPSTGHGYTF. The DNA for the CDR3 is TGTGCCAGCAGCCCCTCGACAGGGCACGGCTACACCTTC.

The gene calls are TRBV6-5 and TRBJ1-1, with TRBD1 as a possible D gene (5 bases). Deletions cut 7 bases from V and 5 bases from J, with 14 bases between. CDR1 and CDR2 (germline): MNHEY, SVGAGI. The CDR3 is made up of 13 amino acids. The CDR3 loop is CASTFLGQTEAFF. CDR3 nucleotides: TGTGCCAGCACCTTCCTGGGGCAGACTGAAGCTTTCTTT.

The chain couples TRBV27 to TRBJ2-5; D is undetermined. Trimming took off 3 bases at V and 7 bases at J, with 12 bases between the two ends. The germline V gene has CDR1 MNHEY and CDR2 SMNVEV (reference sequence). The CDR3 contains 13 residues. The CDR3 loop is CASSFNPTGTQYF. The DNA of the CDR3 is TGTGCCAGCAGTTTCAACCCCACTGGGACCCAGTACTTC.

This clone occurred many times. The chain combines TRBV10-3 with TRBJ1-2; possible D gene TRBD1, 6 bases. Germline lookup yields CDR1 ENHRY and CDR2 SYGVKD. V was shortened by 5 bases and J by 2 bases, with 15 bases between the two germline ends. CDR3 length equals 15 residues. The CDR3 DNA reads TGTGCCATCAGTTCGGGGCGACAGGCGAACTATGGCTACACCTTC. As protein: CAISSGRQANYGYTF.

V usage is TRBV6-2 or TRBV6-3 and J usage is TRBJ2-2, with D possibly matching TRBD1 (6 bases). Trimming took off 2 bases at V and 0 bases at J, with 10 bases between the two ends. The CDR3 sequence is 16 residues long. The germline V gene encodes CDR1 MNHEY and CDR2 SVGEGT. CDR3 sequence: CASSYGDTANTGELFF. CDR3 nucleotides: TGTGCCAGCAGTTACGGGGACACCGCGAACACCGGGGAGCTGTTTTTT.

The CDR3 DNA is TGTGCCAGCAGTTACCAGGGAACCGGAGATACGCAGTATTTT. As protein: CASSYQGTGDTQYF. The rearrangement uses TRBV6-5 and TRBJ2-3, with D tentatively TRBD1 (5 bases). V gave up 2 bases and J gave up 5 bases, with 11 bases separating them. The CDR3 is 14 amino acids. In germline, CDR1 is MNHEY, CDR2 SVGAGI.

The J gene is TRBJ1-1, the V gene TRBV9; maybe TRBD1 (6 bases). There are 14 residues in the CDR3. The V gene's germline CDR1 is SGDLS and CDR2 YYNGEE. V lost 2 bases to trimming and J lost 6 bases, with 14 bases between them. CDR3 residues: CASSVTAAGAEAFF. Written as DNA, the CDR3 is TGTGCCAGCAGCGTGACGGCGGCAGGGGCTGAAGCTTTCTTT.

This clone was counted only a few times. This sequence joins TRBV11-1 and TRBJ2-7; no definite D call. The V gene's germline CDR1 is SGHAT and CDR2 FQDESV (reference sequence). V dropped 3 bases and J dropped 0 bases, with 15 bases sitting between them. The CDR3 extends over 16 amino acids. CDR3 sequence (DNA): TGTGCCAGCAGCTTGAGTGGAGACCACCTCTCCTACGAGCAGTACGTC. Amino acids: CASSLSGDHLSYEQYV.

This sequence joins TRBV5-1 and TRBJ1-1; D is ambiguous. V was pared by 5 bases and J by 5 bases, with 22 bases between. The CDR3 consists of 16 residues. Germline loops: CDR1 SGHRS, CDR2 YFSETQ. CDR3 protein: CASRPMEGAWGTEAFF. The CDR3 nucleotides read TGCGCCAGCAGGCCGATGGAGGGTGCCTGGGGTACTGAAGCTTTCTTT.

CDR3 nucleotides: TGTGCCAGCAGCGTAGGAGGACAGGGAACTCTCAATGAGCAGTTCTTC. It yields the protein CASSVGGQGTLNEQFF. V gene TRBV9 combines with J gene TRBJ2-1; 8 positions agree with TRBD1. Germline trimming cut 0 bases from V and 6 bases from J; bases unmatched to any gene: 8. Germline CDR1 and CDR2: SGDLS and YYNGEE. This CDR3 spans 16 amino acids.

This chain links TRBV29-1 with TRBJ2-3; 7 bases agree with TRBD2. J gave up 6 bases and V 5 bases, and 8 bases lay outside the gene matches. Germline CDR1 and CDR2: SQVTM and ANQGSEA. The CDR3 is 13 residues long. This CDR3 is CSVILGGSDTQYF. In DNA form, the CDR3 reads TGCAGCGTTATTTTGGGCGGGAGCGATACGCAGTATTTT.

The V and J genes are TRBV2 and TRBJ2-1; perhaps TRBD2 as D (5 bases). The CDR3 runs to 13 residues. Trimming took off 9 bases at V and 3 bases at J, with 12 bases between the two ends. In germline, CDR1 is SNHLY, CDR2 FYNNEI. CDR3 sequence reads: CASSPGYYNEQFF. The DNA of the CDR3 is TGTGCCAGTAGCCCGGGGTACTACAATGAGCAGTTCTTC. The variable domain in full, completed from reference TRBV2 and TRBJ2-1, reads EPEVTQTPSHQVTQMGQEVILRCVPISNHLYFYWYRQILGQKVEFLVSFYNNEISEKSEIFDDQFSVERPDGSNFTLKIRSTKLEDSAMYFCASSPGYYNEQFFGPGTRLTVL.

V gene TRBV6-8 combines with J gene TRBJ2-3; possibly TRBD2 for D (6 bases). CDR1 MNHGY and CDR2 SAAAGT come from the germline V gene. Trimming cost V 2 bases and J 8 bases, with 38 bases left between them. The CDR3 loop spans 22 amino acids. CDR3 in DNA: TGTGCCAGCAGTTACCCGGAGGAGGAGGGTGTTTGGGTCTCCCCAAAGTTGGGTACGCAGTATTTT. As protein: CASSYPEEEGVWVSPKLGTQYF.

This chain links TRBV7-8 with TRBJ1-1; D gene uncertain. V was shortened by 5 bases and J by 1 base, with 14 bases between the two germline ends. The length of the CDR3 is 15 residues. Germline V CDR1 and CDR2: SGHVS, FQNEAQ. CDR3 region: CASSPNRDPNTEAFF. For the CDR3, the DNA is TGTGCCAGCAGCCCGAACAGAGACCCGAACACTGAAGCTTTCTTT.

This clone was observed a handful of times. The chain combines TRBV19 with TRBJ1-1; D gene uncertain. The CDR3 is 13 amino acids. With 11 bases removed from V and 0 bases from J, the gap between germline ends came to 13 bases. Germline V gives CDR1 LNHDA, CDR2 SQIVND (reference sequence). This CDR3 reads CAAGEGMNTEAFF. The CDR3 DNA is TGTGCCGCCGGGGAGGGCATGAACACTGAAGCTTTCTTT.

Here the CDR3 reads CASSLGINSGTQYF. The CDR3 DNA reads TGTGCCAGCAGCCTCGGGATTAATAGTGGGACCCAGTACTTC. The V and J genes are TRBV9 and TRBJ2-5; possible D gene TRBD2, 5 bases. The CDR3 consists of 14 residues. V dropped 4 bases and J dropped 7 bases, with 17 bases sitting between them. Looked up from germline, CDR1 is SGDLS and CDR2 is YYNGEE. Together with reference TRBV9 and TRBJ2-5, the CDR3 gives the full variable domain: DSGVTQTPKHLITATGQRVTLRCSPRSGDLSVYWYQQSLDQGLQFLIQYYNGEERAKGNILERFSAQQFPDLHSELNLSSLELGDSALYFCASSLGINSGTQYFGPGTRLLVL.

This clone was detected a few times. CDR3 nucleotides: TGCGCCAGCAGCCAAGAGGAGGGAGTTCCCACCGGCTACACCTTC. Translating it yields CASSQEEGVPTGYTF. This sequence joins TRBV4-3 and TRBJ1-2; no clear D gene. The V gene's germline CDR1 is LGHNA and CDR2 YSLEER. Trimming removed 0 bases from V and 8 bases from J, with 16 bases in between. The CDR3 has 15 amino acids.